The source of this T cell receptor (beta chain) is a study of cytomegalovirus exposure and HLA in healthy donors. Whole-study results and caveats: There were over 150 TCR beta chains listed as cytomegalovirus-associated. An analysis was carried out later, and it reportedly showed fewer N-insertions in an Asian-associated ancestry cluster than the approximately 700-donor mean. There were three CMV-associated chains whose specificity for CMV antigens was confirmed in vitro.

PCR amplification relied on 60 Vbeta primers (plus 13 Jbeta primers). Clones were read by immunoSEQ multiplex PCR, and TCRdb kept only the in-frame ones, dropping some. Among a few hundred thousand clones listed, around four fifths were seen once. With respect to this clone: The target antigen is unknown.

Germline CDR1 KGHSH, CDR2 LQKENI. This CDR3 region has 14 residues. Trimming removed 3 bases from V and 5 bases from J, with 11 bases in between. The source of this sequence is a woman aged 40 to 50 in good health and CMV-seronegative. The sample was PBMCs. The chain combines TRBV18 with TRBJ1-3; a possible D gene is TRBD1 (6 bases). The CDR3: CASSPGDRRNTIYF. The CDR3 bases are TGTGCCAGCTCACCCGGCGACAGGCGAAACACCATATATTTT.